A selection of T cell receptor beta chains follows, all from one sample in a study of cytomegalovirus exposure and HLA in healthy donors. Profiling relied on immunoSEQ multiplex PCR, and the TCRdb table lists in-frame clones only, not all of them. The sample has 90,000 to 120,000 clones, roughly 80% seen once; the top ten hold around 2.3%. The sequenced sample was PBMCs. All receptors come from a man aged 25 to 40 in good health and CMV-seronegative. Both conserved end residues are part of each CDR3. Each record gives: V gene, clone size, J gene, D gene, CDR3 protein, CDR3 DNA. D genes are given only for firm matches. The size of a clone is reported for some rows only, either as once, few or many, or as a class for expanded clones.

TRBV5-1	.	TRBJ2-7	.	CASSLATGTYEQYF	TGCGCCAGCAGCTTGGCAACTGGGACTTACGAGCAGTACTTC
TRBV6-4	.	TRBJ2-1	.	CASSDRGYPGNEQFF	TGTGCCAGCAGTGACCGCGGGTACCCTGGGAATGAGCAGTTCTTC
TRBV6-1	few	TRBJ1-2	TRBD1	CASSRDSLYGYTF	TGTGCCAGCAGTCGGGACAGTCTCTATGGCTACACCTTC
TRBV5-4	.	TRBJ2-7	.	CASSHAGQSYEQYF	TGTGCCAGCAGCCATGCGGGACAGAGTTACGAGCAGTACTTC
TRBV29-1	.	TRBJ2-5	TRBD2	CSVPWTGGETQYF	TGCAGCGTGCCTTGGACCGGGGGGGAGACCCAGTACTTC
TRBV21-1	.	TRBJ1-6	.	CASNKRTGTHSPLHF	TGTGCCAGCAACAAGAGGACAGGGACCCATTCACCCCTCCACTTT
TRBV10-1	.	TRBJ2-2	.	CASSRGFSNTGELFF	TGCGCCAGCTCTCGGGGGTTTTCGAACACCGGGGAGCTGTTTTTT
TRBV2	.	TRBJ2-1	.	CASSLLGPNEQFF	TGTGCCAGCAGCTTACTAGGTCCCAATGAGCAGTTCTTC
TRBV7-9	few	TRBJ1-1	.	CASSLSGTRDTEAFF	TGTGCCAGCAGCTTATCAGGGACTAGGGACACTGAAGCTTTCTTT
TRBV5-1	.	TRBJ2-7	.	CASSSAGANSYEQYF	TGCGCCAGCAGCTCTGCGGGGGCCAACTCCTACGAGCAGTACTTC
TRBV4-1	.	TRBJ2-1	.	CASSLLAHEQFF	TGCGCCAGCAGCCTGCTAGCCCATGAGCAATTCTTC
TRBV6-4	.	TRBJ2-3	TRBD2	CASSATAGVGDTQYF	TGTGCCAGCAGTGCCACAGCGGGAGTAGGAGATACGCAGTATTTT
TRBV7-9	.	TRBJ1-4	.	CASRRGGATNEKLFF	TGTGCCAGCAGGCGAGGGGGGGCAACTAATGAAAAACTGTTTTTT
TRBV27	.	TRBJ2-5	.	CASSFLGRRGQYF	TGTGCCAGCAGTTTCCTCGGGCGCAGGGGCCAGTACTTC
TRBV7-8	.	TRBJ1-5	TRBD1	CASSSLQGVSNQPQHF	TGTGCCAGCAGCTCTCTCCAGGGGGTAAGCAATCAGCCCCAGCATTTT
TRBV7-6	.	TRBJ2-1	.	CASSLSQEQFF	TGTGCCAGCAGCTTATCCCAGGAGCAGTTCTTC
TRBV27	few	TRBJ1-2	.	CASSPRQDQYTF	TGTGCCAGCAGTCCCCGACAGGATCAGTACACCTTC
TRBV6-6	.	TRBJ2-1	TRBD1	CASSYWDRGNEQFF	TGTGCCAGCAGTTACTGGGACAGGGGCAATGAGCAGTTCTTC
TRBV28	.	TRBJ2-7	TRBD2	CASSPRAGTSGLSSYEQYF	TGTGCCAGCAGTCCCCGAGCAGGGACTAGCGGGCTGAGCTCCTACGAGCAGTACTTC
TRBV9	.	TRBJ1-4	TRBD1	CASSGQGAREKLFF	TGTGCCAGCAGCGGACAGGGGGCGAGGGAAAAACTGTTTTTT
TRBV7-8	.	TRBJ1-2	.	CASSQTGTTNYGYTF	TGTGCCAGCAGCCAAACCGGGACAACTAACTATGGCTACACCTTC
TRBV10-2	few	TRBJ1-4	.	CASRTGTNEKLFF	TGCGCCAGCAGGACAGGCACTAATGAAAAACTGTTTTTT
TRBV30	.	TRBJ1-5	.	CAWDRDSNQPQHF	TGTGCCTGGGATAGAGATAGCAATCAGCCCCAGCATTTT
TRBV30	.	TRBJ2-7	.	CAWTAVSSYEQYF	TGTGCCTGGACGGCGGTGAGCTCCTACGAGCAGTACTTC
TRBV27	once	TRBJ2-7	TRBD2	CASSLLAGGEQYF	TGTGCCAGCAGTTTATTAGCGGGAGGCGAGCAGTACTTC
TRBV6-4	.	TRBJ2-1	.	CASSDSRGYNEQFF	TGTGCCAGCAGTGACTCTAGGGGCTACAATGAGCAGTTCTTC
TRBV5-4	.	TRBJ1-3	.	CASSLDAIRSSGNTIYF	TGTGCCAGCAGCTTGGATGCGATCCGGAGCTCTGGAAACACCATATATTTT
TRBV7-2	.	TRBJ2-7	.	CASSPPSRRRQYF	TGTGCCAGCAGCCCCCCCTCCCGGCGGAGGCAGTACTTC
TRBV6-4	.	TRBJ2-3	.	CASSRSLGDTQYF	TGTGCCAGCAGCCGCAGTCTCGGGGATACGCAGTATTTT
TRBV28	once	TRBJ2-7	TRBD2	CASSSVGTSGRRYEQYF	TGTGCCAGCAGTTCGGTAGGGACTAGCGGGAGAAGATACGAGCAGTACTTC